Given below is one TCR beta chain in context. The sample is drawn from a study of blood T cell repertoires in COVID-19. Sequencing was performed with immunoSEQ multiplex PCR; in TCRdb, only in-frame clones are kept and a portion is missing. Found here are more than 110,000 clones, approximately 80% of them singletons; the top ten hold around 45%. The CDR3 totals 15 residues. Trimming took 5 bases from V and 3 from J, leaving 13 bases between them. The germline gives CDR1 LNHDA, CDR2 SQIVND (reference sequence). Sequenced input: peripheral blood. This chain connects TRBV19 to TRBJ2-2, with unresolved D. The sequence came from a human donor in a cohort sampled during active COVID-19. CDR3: CASSLSRQDTGELFF. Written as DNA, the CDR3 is TGTGCCAGTAGTTTGAGCAGGCAGGACACCGGGGAGCTGTTTTTT.